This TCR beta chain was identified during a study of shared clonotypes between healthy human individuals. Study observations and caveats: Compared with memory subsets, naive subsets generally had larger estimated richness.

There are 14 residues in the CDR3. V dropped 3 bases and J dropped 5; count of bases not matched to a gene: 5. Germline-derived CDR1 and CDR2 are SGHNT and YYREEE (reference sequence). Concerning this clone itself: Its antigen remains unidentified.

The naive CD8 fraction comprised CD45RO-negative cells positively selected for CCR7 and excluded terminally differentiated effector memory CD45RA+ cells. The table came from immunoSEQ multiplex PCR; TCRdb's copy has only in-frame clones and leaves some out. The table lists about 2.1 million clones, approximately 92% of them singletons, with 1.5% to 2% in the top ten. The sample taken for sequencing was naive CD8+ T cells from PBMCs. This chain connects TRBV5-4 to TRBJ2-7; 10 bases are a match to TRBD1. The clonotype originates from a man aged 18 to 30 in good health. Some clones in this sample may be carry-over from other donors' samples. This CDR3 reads CASSSTGGEDEQYF. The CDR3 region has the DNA TGTGCCAGCAGCTCGACAGGGGGCGAAGACGAGCAGTACTTC. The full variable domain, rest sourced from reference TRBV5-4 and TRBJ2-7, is ETGVTQSPTHLIKTRGQQVTLRCSSQSGHNTVSWYQQALGQGPQFIFQYYREEENGRGNFPPRFSGLQFPNYSSELNVNALELDDSALYLCASSSTGGEDEQYFGPGTRLTVT.